This entry lists 14 T cell receptor beta chains sequenced from one sample in a study of spatial heterogeneity in lung cancer (dated by TCRdb to between 2019 and 2020). Library method: 5' RACE. The listed sequencing device is NextSeq 500. TCRdb trimmed public reads at Q25 via fastp, called clones via MiXCR and kept in-frame beta chains. Here each entry gathers all rows of one CDR3 protein and keeps the most common genes and DNA. In all, the sample holds about 120,000 distinct CDR3 sequences, and about 12% of those were seen once. The top ten hold around 16% of the sample. Explained via the paper, the time point label denotes: blood at routine non-recurrence follow-up after resection. TCR sequencing used whole RNA extracted from tumor and nontumor lung tissue, or from cryopreserved PBMC samples, without cell sorting. The sequencing here drew on PBMCs, taken at follow-up. The receptor set was obtained from a male donor with early-stage non-small cell lung cancer.

The CDR3 nucleotides read TGTGCCAGCTCACCCACGGGACAGGGAAGATCCTACGAGCAGTACTTC. Protein product: CASSPTGQGRSYEQYF. The genes are TRBV18 and TRBJ2-7; 9 bases are shared with TRBD1. This CDR3 is built from 16 residues. Trimming removed 3 bases from V and 1 base from J; junction bases left unmatched: 7. Germline CDR1 reads KGHSH; CDR2 reads LQKENI.

This clonotype was counted many times. V is TRBV6-5 and J is TRBJ2-7; 16 bases match TRBD2. V was clipped by 6 bases and J by 9 bases; unmatched bases: 8. This CDR3 has 15 amino acids. Germline CDR1 is MNHEY and CDR2 is SVGAGI. CDR3 amino acids: CASRPGTSGGDRQYF. In nucleotides, the CDR3 is TGTGCCAGCAGACCCGGGACTAGCGGGGGGGATCGGCAGTACTTC.

This chain joins TRBV29-1 and TRBJ2-5, with D uncertain. V shed 6 bases and J shed 4 bases, with 6 bases lying between them. The CDR3 runs 10 residues. Looked up from germline, CDR1 is SQVTM and CDR2 is ANQGSEA. CDR3 DNA: TGCAGCGTAGAGATAGAGACCCAGTACTTC. Its translation: CSVEIETQYF.

This clonotype was recorded once. This rearrangement joins TRBV24-1 to TRBJ2-3; TRBD2 agrees at 13 bases. In germline, CDR1 is KGHDR, CDR2 SFDVKD. The CDR3 covers 17 residues. With 4 bases clipped from V and 3 bases from J, the junction kept 6 bases outside the gene matches. The CDR3 loop is CATSEPWTSGGTDTQYF. Written as DNA, the CDR3 is TGTGCCACCAGTGAACCCTGGACTAGCGGGGGAACAGATACGCAGTATTTT.

The genes are TRBV12-3 or TRBV12-4 and TRBJ1-1, with unresolved D. V was trimmed by 3 bases and J by 0 bases, leaving 8 bases between them. This CDR3 comprises 14 residues. This CDR3 reads CASSFRHLNTEAFF. The CDR3 DNA is TGTGCCAGCAGTTTTCGACACCTGAACACTGAAGCTTTCTTT.

The V and J genes are TRBV3-1 and TRBJ1-1, with D possibly being TRBD1 (5 bases). This CDR3 contains 16 residues. V was trimmed by 7 bases and J by 5 bases, leaving 23 bases between them. Germline values: CDR1 LGHDT, CDR2 YNNKEL (reference sequence). The CDR3 here is CASTLISGTSGTEAFF. CDR3 sequence (DNA): TGTGCCAGCACCTTGATCTCCGGGACTTCGGGGACTGAAGCTTTCTTT.

This clonotype occurred many times. The chain is built from TRBV20-1 and TRBJ2-7; D is unclear. Germline CDR1 and CDR2: DFQATT and SNEGSKA (reference sequence). The V and J ends lost 8 bases and 3 bases respectively, with 17 bases between them. This CDR3 contains 13 residues. The CDR3 DNA is TGCAGTCTACTCAATCCCACTGGCTACGAGCAGTACTTC. Translated, it gives CSLLNPTGYEQYF.

J is TRBJ2-1 and V is TRBV18; D unclear. In germline, CDR1 is KGHSH, CDR2 LQKENI. CDR3 size: 19 residues. V lost 6 bases to trimming and J lost 0 bases, with 24 bases between them. The CDR3 nucleotides are TGTGCCAGCTCCTCTGACGGATTCACGATTCTTAGCTCCTACAATGAGCAGTTCTTC. Amino acid sequence: CASSSDGFTILSSYNEQFF.

This clonotype was seen a handful of times. This chain joins TRBV4-2 and TRBJ2-2, with 11 nucleotides matching TRBD1. CDR1 and CDR2 from the germline V gene are LGHNA and YNFKEQ. With V trimmed by 4 bases and J by 3 bases, 7 bases remained unmatched. CDR3 size: 17 residues. The CDR3 nucleotides are TGTGCCAGCAGCCGCACGGTGGGACAGGGGGACACCGGGGAGCTGTTTTTT. This translates into CASSRTVGQGDTGELFF.

Only a few counts were recorded for this clonotype. The chain carries TRBV10-3 and TRBJ1-5; D may be TRBD1 (6 bases). This CDR3 spans 14 amino acids. The germline V gene encodes CDR1 ENHRY and CDR2 SYGVKD. V was trimmed by 0 bases and J by 7 bases, leaving 10 bases between them. The CDR3 loop is CAISESTGAQPQHF. The DNA of the CDR3 is TGTGCCATCAGTGAGTCGACAGGTGCGCAGCCCCAGCATTTT.

The chain carries TRBV6-5 and TRBJ2-3; unclear D gene. The CDR3 spans 15 residues. The germline V gene encodes CDR1 MNHEY and CDR2 SVGAGI. V lost 0 bases to trimming and J lost 3 bases, with 10 bases between them. The CDR3 sequence: CASSYSRLGTDTQYF. CDR3 coding DNA: TGTGCCAGCAGTTACTCTCGGTTGGGAACAGATACGCAGTATTTT.

In this sample, this clonotype turned up many times. V is TRBV27 and J is TRBJ2-3, with D uncertain. V was clipped by 8 bases and J by 4 bases, with 7 bases between them. Germline CDR1 is MNHEY and CDR2 is SMNVEV (reference sequence). The CDR3 consists of 11 residues. CDR3 sequence (DNA): TGTGCCAGCGGATGGGCAGATACGCAGTATTTT. It translates to CASGWADTQYF.

This clonotype appeared a few times. The chain joins TRBV6-2 or TRBV6-3 to TRBJ1-5; D is possibly TRBD1 (5 bases). The CDR3 is made up of 14 amino acids. CDR1 is MNHEY, CDR2 SVGEGT, per germline. Trimming cost V 7 bases and J 7 bases, with 17 bases left between them. CDR3 region: CASTSLGGDQPQHF. In DNA, the CDR3 is TGTGCCAGCACCTCACTGGGGGGGGACCAGCCCCAGCATTTT.

This chain's CDR3 is CASTNSGTDGELFF. CDR3 DNA: TGTGCCAGCACCAACTCAGGGACGGACGGGGAGCTGTTTTTT. This chain joins TRBV3-1 and TRBJ2-2; D tentatively reads TRBD1 or TRBD2 (5 bases each). The CDR3 is 14 residues long. Between the trimmed V and J ends, which lost 7 bases and 7 bases, there was a span of 16 bases. Germline V CDR1 and CDR2: LGHDT, YNNKEL (reference sequence).